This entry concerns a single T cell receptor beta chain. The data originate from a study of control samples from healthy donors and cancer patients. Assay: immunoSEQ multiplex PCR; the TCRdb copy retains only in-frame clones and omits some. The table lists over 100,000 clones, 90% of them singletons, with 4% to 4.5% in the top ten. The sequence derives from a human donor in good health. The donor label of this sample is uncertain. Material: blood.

CDR3 in DNA: TGCGCCAGCAGCCGGGACATAAGTGGAGAGCAGTTCTTC. Its protein product is CASSRDISGEQFF. V and J are TRBV5-1 and TRBJ2-1, with D maybe TRBD1 (6 bases). Germline lookup yields CDR1 SGHRS and CDR2 YFSETQ. V was cut by 4 bases and J by 10 bases, with 15 bases left in between. This CDR3 comprises 13 residues. Full variable domain (missing parts from reference TRBV5-1 and TRBJ2-1): KAGVTQTPRYLIKTRGQQVTLSCSPISGHRSVSWYQQTPGQGLQFLFEYFSETQRNKGNFPGRFSGRQFSNSRSEMNVSTLELGDSALYLCASSRDISGEQFFGPGTRLTVL.